Listed below are T cell receptor beta chains from one sample, sequenced in a study of CD8+ T cells in alopecia areata. Using immunoSEQ multiplex PCR, the repertoire was profiled, and TCRdb retains in-frame clones only, with some absent. The sample consists of fewer than 200,000 clones, around 60% of them appearing once. Sequenced here: CD4+ T cells sorted from blood, sampled at week 0. The receptor set was obtained from a human donor with alopecia areata. CDR3s include the opening cysteine and the closing phenylalanine or tryptophan. The order of the fields is V gene, clone size, D gene, J gene, CDR3 DNA, CDR3 protein. D genes are given only for firm matches. Where a row states a size, it is once, few, many or the class of an expanded clone; other rows omit it.

v_gene: TRBV9; abundance: .; d_gene: TRBD1; j_gene: TRBJ1-1; CDR3nt: TGTGCCAGCAGCAAAAAGACAGGGTTTAACACTGAAGCTTTCTTT; CDR3aa: CASSKKTGFNTEAFF
v_gene: TRBV15; abundance: .; d_gene: .; j_gene: TRBJ2-5; CDR3nt: TGTGCCACCAGCAGAGATCTAGCCGAGGTGGAGACCCAGTACTTC; CDR3aa: CATSRDLAEVETQYF
v_gene: TRBV5-1; abundance: once; d_gene: TRBD1; j_gene: TRBJ1-2; CDR3nt: TGCGCCAGCCGTTATGACAGGGGAGGAGGCTACACCTTC; CDR3aa: CASRYDRGGGYTF
v_gene: TRBV5-1; abundance: few; d_gene: .; j_gene: TRBJ2-7; CDR3nt: TGCGCCAGCCCCGTCCCGGGGACCGCCGGGGAGCAGTACTTC; CDR3aa: CASPVPGTAGEQYF
v_gene: TRBV29-1; abundance: few; d_gene: .; j_gene: TRBJ1-1; CDR3nt: TGCAGCGTTGAAGTTCCAGGGAGGGTGAACACTGAAGCTTTCTTT; CDR3aa: CSVEVPGRVNTEAFF
v_gene: TRBV30; abundance: .; d_gene: .; j_gene: TRBJ2-2; CDR3nt: TGTGCCTGGGGGTGGGACGTGGACACCGGGGAGCTGTTTTTT; CDR3aa: CAWGWDVDTGELFF
v_gene: TRBV4-1; abundance: once; d_gene: TRBD1; j_gene: TRBJ1-2; CDR3nt: TGCGCCAGCAGCCTTGGGACAGGGCTATATGGCTACACCTTC; CDR3aa: CASSLGTGLYGYTF
v_gene: TRBV19; abundance: many; d_gene: .; j_gene: TRBJ2-5; CDR3nt: TGTGCCAGTAGTTTCGCCGGGAACCAAGAGACCCAGTACTTC; CDR3aa: CASSFAGNQETQYF
v_gene: TRBV5-1; abundance: few; d_gene: .; j_gene: TRBJ1-1; CDR3nt: TGCGCCAGCAGCTTGGGGCCTTGGCCCCAGAACACTGAAGCTTTCTTT; CDR3aa: CASSLGPWPQNTEAFF
v_gene: TRBV19; abundance: .; d_gene: .; j_gene: TRBJ1-5; CDR3nt: TGTGCCAGTAGTATCGGGGACGCGGCGCCAGCCCAGCATTTT; CDR3aa: CASSIGDAAPAQHF
v_gene: TRBV19; abundance: .; d_gene: .; j_gene: TRBJ1-5; CDR3nt: TGTGCCAGTATCGAAGGGGGAGGCAATCAGCCCCAGCATTTT; CDR3aa: CASIEGGGNQPQHF
v_gene: TRBV30; abundance: .; d_gene: .; j_gene: TRBJ1-5; CDR3nt: TGTGCCTGGAGCTCGGACGGTGATCAGCCCCAGCATTTT; CDR3aa: CAWSSDGDQPQHF
v_gene: TRBV6-5; abundance: .; d_gene: .; j_gene: TRBJ1-1; CDR3nt: TGTGCCACCCGCAACTTGGGTGGAAACACTGAAGCTTTCTTT; CDR3aa: CATRNLGGNTEAFF
v_gene: TRBV7-2; abundance: .; d_gene: .; j_gene: TRBJ1-1; CDR3nt: TGTGCCAGCAGCCGCGGTCGGAGCACTGAAGCTTTCTTT; CDR3aa: CASSRGRSTEAFF
v_gene: TRBV5-1; abundance: .; d_gene: TRBD1; j_gene: TRBJ2-7; CDR3nt: TGCGCCAGCAGCTTGGTCAGGGACAGGGGCTACGAGCAGTACTTC; CDR3aa: CASSLVRDRGYEQYF
v_gene: TRBV15; abundance: once; d_gene: .; j_gene: TRBJ1-1; CDR3nt: TGTGCCACCAGTGCCTACGGCTCGAACACTGAAGCTTTCTTT; CDR3aa: CATSAYGSNTEAFF
v_gene: TRBV18; abundance: few; d_gene: .; j_gene: TRBJ2-5; CDR3nt: TGTGCCAGCTCACCGTTGGGGGAGACCCAGTACTTC; CDR3aa: CASSPLGETQYF
v_gene: TRBV19; abundance: few; d_gene: .; j_gene: TRBJ1-1; CDR3nt: TGTGCCAGTAGTATCCCTCAAAAGAACACTGAAGCTTTCTTT; CDR3aa: CASSIPQKNTEAFF
v_gene: TRBV5-1; abundance: .; d_gene: .; j_gene: TRBJ2-7; CDR3nt: TGCGCCAGCAGCCAAAACCCCTCCGGGACCTATTCCTACGAGCAGTACTTC; CDR3aa: CASSQNPSGTYSYEQYF
v_gene: TRBV25-1; abundance: .; d_gene: .; j_gene: TRBJ1-6; CDR3nt: TGTGCCAGCAGTGAATATCGAGGTCCAAATTCACCCCTCCACTTT; CDR3aa: CASSEYRGPNSPLHF
v_gene: TRBV5-4; abundance: .; d_gene: .; j_gene: TRBJ2-7; CDR3nt: TGTGCCAGCAGCTTCCGGGACCCCTCCTACGAGCAGTACTTC; CDR3aa: CASSFRDPSYEQYF
v_gene: TRBV5-1; abundance: .; d_gene: .; j_gene: TRBJ2-2; CDR3nt: TGCGCCAGCAGCTGGACTCCGCCGAGTAACACCGGGGAGCTGTTTTTT; CDR3aa: CASSWTPPSNTGELFF